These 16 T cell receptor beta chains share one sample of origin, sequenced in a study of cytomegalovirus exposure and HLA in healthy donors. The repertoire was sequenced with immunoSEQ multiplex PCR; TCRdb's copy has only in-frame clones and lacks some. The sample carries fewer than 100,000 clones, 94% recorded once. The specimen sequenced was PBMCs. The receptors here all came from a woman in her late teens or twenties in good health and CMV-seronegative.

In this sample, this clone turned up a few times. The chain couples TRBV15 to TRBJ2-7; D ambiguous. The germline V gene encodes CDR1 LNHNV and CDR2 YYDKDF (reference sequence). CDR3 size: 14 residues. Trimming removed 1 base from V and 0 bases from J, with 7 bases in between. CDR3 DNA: TGTGCCACCAGCAGAGCAGGTCGCTCCTACGAGCAGTACTTC. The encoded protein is CATSRAGRSYEQYF. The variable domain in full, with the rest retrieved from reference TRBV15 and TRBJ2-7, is DAMVIQNPRYQVTQFGKPVTLSCSQTLNHNVMYWYQQKSSQAPKLLFHYYDKDFNNEADTPDNFQSRRPNTSFCFLDIRSPGLGDTAMYLCATSRAGRSYEQYFGPGTRLTVT.

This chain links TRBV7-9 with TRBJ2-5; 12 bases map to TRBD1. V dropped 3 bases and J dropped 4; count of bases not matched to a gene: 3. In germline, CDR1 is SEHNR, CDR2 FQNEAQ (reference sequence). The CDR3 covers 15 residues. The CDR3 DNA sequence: TGTGCCAGCAGCTTCGGGACAGGGGGCGCAGAGACCCAGTACTTC. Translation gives CASSFGTGGAETQYF.

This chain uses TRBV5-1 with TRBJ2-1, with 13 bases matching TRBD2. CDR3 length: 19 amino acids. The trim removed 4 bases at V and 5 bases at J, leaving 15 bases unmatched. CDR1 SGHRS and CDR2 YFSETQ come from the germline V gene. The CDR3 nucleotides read TGCGCCAGCAGCCAGGAGGGGACTAGCGGGGAGGACCTCGACAATGAGCAGTTCTTC. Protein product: CASSQEGTSGEDLDNEQFF.

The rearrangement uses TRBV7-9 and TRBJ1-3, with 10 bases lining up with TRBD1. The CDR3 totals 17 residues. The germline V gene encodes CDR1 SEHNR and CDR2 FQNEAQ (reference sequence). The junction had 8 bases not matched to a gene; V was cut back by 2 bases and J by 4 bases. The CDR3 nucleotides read TGTGCCAGCAGCTTACTGTCCGGGACAGGGGACGGAAACACCATATATTTT. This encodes CASSLLSGTGDGNTIYF.

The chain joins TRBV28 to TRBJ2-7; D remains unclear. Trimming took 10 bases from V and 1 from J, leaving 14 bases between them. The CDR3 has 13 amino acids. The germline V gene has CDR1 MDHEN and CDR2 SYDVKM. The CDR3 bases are TGTGCCACCATGAGAATCCTATCCTACGAGCAGTACTTC. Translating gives CATMRILSYEQYF.

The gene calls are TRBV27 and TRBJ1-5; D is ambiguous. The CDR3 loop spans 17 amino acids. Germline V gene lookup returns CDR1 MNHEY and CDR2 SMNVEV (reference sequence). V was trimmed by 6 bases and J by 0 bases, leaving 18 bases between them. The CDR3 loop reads CASSPAGFWDSNQPQHF. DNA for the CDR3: TGTGCCAGCAGCCCCGCGGGGTTTTGGGATAGCAATCAGCCCCAGCATTTT.

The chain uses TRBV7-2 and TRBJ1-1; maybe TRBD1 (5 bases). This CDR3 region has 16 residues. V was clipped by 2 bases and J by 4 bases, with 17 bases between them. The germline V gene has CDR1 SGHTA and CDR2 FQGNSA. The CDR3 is CASSLTGGVLSTEAFF. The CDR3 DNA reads TGTGCCAGCAGCTTAACCGGGGGGGTCCTCTCCACTGAAGCTTTCTTT.

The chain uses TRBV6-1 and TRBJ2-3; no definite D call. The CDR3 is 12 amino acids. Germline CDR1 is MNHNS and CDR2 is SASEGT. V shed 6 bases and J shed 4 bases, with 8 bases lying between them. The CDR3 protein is CASSYDSDTQYF. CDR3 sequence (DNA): TGTGCCAGCAGCTACGATTCAGATACGCAGTATTTT.

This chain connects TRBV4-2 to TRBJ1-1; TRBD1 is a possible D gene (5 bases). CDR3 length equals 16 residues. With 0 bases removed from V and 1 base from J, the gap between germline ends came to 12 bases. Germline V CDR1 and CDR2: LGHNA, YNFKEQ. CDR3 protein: CASSQDRTGPNTEAFF. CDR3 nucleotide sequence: TGTGCCAGCAGCCAAGATCGTACAGGCCCGAACACTGAAGCTTTCTTT.

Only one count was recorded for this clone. The CDR3 region is CASSEDYSNQPQHF. DNA for the CDR3: TGTGCCAGTAGTGAGGACTATAGCAATCAGCCCCAGCATTTT. The chain employs TRBV19 and TRBJ1-5; D not certain. The CDR3 runs to 14 residues. The germline V gene has CDR1 LNHDA and CDR2 SQIVND (reference sequence). Trimming stripped 5 bases from V and 0 bases from J, with 8 bases between.

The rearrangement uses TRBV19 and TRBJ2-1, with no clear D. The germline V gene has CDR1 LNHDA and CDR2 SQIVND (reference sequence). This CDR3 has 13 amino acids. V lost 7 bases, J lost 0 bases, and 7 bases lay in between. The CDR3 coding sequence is TGTGCCAGTAAACTTAGCTCCTACAATGAGCAGTTCTTC. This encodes CASKLSSYNEQFF.

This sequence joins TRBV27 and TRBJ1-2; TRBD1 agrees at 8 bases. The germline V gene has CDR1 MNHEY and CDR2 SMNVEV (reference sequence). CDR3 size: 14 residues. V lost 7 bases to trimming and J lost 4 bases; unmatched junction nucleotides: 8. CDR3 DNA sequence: TGTGCCAGCACTAGCGGACAGGGCGGCTATGGCTACACCTTC. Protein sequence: CASTSGQGGYGYTF.

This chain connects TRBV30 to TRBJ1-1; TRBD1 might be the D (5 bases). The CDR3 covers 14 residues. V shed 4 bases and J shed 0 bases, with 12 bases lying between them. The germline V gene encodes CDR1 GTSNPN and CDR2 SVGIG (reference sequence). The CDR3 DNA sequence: TGTGCCTGGATATCAGGGCTCATGAACACTGAAGCTTTCTTT. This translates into CAWISGLMNTEAFF.

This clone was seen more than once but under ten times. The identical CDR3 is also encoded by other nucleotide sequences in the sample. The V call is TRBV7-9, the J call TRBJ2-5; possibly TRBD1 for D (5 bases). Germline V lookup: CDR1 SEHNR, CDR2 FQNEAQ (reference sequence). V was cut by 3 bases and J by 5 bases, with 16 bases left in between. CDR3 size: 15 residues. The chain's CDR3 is CASSLVQGEDETQYF. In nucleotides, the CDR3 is TGTGCCAGCAGCTTGGTACAAGGGGAAGATGAGACCCAGTACTTC.

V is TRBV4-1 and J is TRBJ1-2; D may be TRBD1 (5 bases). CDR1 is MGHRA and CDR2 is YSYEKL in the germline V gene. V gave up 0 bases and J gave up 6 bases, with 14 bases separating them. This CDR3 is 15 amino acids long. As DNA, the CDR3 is TGCGCCAGCAGCCAAGAGCCCACAGTAGGGGATGGCTACACCTTC. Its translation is CASSQEPTVGDGYTF.

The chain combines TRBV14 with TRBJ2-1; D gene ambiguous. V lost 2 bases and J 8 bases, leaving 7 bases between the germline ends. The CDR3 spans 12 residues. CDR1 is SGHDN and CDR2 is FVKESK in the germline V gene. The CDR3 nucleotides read TGTGCCAGCAGCCAATACGGGTATGAGCAGTTCTTC. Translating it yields CASSQYGYEQFF.